This T cell receptor beta chain was captured by sequencing in a study of Ad26.COV2.S vaccination and SARS-CoV-2 variants. Turning to this clone: The antigen remains undetermined.

The sample's treatment: about 20 received Ad26.COV2.S at low or high dose, single or two shots; about 5 received placebo; per-sample allocation not given. Following the first vaccine or placebo injection, samples were taken on day 63. Trimming shortened V by 2 bases and J by 8 bases, and 15 bases separated the two germline ends. Germline V lookup: CDR1 LGHDT, CDR2 YNNKEL (reference sequence). This CDR3 comprises 14 residues. Sequencing used immunoSEQ multiplex PCR; TCRdb keeps in-frame clones, though not all of them. This sample has around 370,000 clones; around 84% occur once, and the top ten carry 3.3%. Study-wide points: Substantial breadth in spike-specific CD8+ and CD4+ T cell responses was reportedly seen after vaccination.

The source of this sequence is a person aged 18-65 years who received the Ad26.COV2.S COVID-19 vaccine or a placebo. The source material was peripheral blood, sampled in a trial of Ad26.COV2.S vaccine versus placebo. J is TRBJ1-2 and V is TRBV3-1 (or the pseudogene TRBV3-2); possible D gene TRBD1, 6 bases. The CDR3 sequence: CASSQRTGLRGYTF. Written as DNA, the CDR3 is TGTGCCAGCAGCCAAAGAACAGGGTTGCGCGGCTACACCTTC.